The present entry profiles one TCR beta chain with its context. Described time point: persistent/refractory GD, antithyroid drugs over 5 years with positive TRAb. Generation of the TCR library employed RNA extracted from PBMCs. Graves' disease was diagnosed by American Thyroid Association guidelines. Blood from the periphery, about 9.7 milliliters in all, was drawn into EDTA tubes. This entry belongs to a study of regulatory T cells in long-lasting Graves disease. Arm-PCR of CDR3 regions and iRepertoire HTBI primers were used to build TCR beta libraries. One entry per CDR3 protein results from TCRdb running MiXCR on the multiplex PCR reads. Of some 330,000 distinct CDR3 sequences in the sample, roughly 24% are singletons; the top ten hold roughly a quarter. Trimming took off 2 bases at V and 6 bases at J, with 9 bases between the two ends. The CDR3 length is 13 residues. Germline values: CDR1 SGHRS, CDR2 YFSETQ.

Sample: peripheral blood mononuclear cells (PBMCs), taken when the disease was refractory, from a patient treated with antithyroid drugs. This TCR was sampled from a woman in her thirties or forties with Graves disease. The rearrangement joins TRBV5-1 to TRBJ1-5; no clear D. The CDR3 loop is CASSLEWSQPQHF. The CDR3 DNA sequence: TGCGCCAGCAGCTTAGAGTGGAGTCAGCCCCAGCATTTT.